These 4 T cell receptor beta chains came from one sample sequenced in a study of T cell responses to AZD1222 COVID-19 vaccine. TCRdb keeps only in-frame clones here, not all; method: immunoSEQ multiplex PCR. The data hold over 130,000 clones, with about 92% observed a single time. Sequencing was performed on peripheral blood, taken 28 days after the second AZD1222 dose. These receptors were taken from an adult who received the AZD1222 COVID-19 vaccine.

The chain has TRBV10-3 and TRBJ2-4; TRBD2 agrees at 7 bases. Germline trimming cut 1 base from V and 3 bases from J; bases unmatched to any gene: 6. Germline V gene lookup returns CDR1 ENHRY and CDR2 SYGVKD. This CDR3 spans 16 amino acids. Written as DNA, the CDR3 is TGTGCCATCAGTGAGTGGCTAGCGGACCTCAAAAACATTCAGTACTTC. Encoded protein: CAISEWLADLKNIQYF.

V is TRBV27 and J is TRBJ2-7; 7 bases line up with TRBD1. Germline values: CDR1 MNHEY, CDR2 SMNVEV (reference sequence). CDR3 length equals 13 residues. V was pared by 3 bases and J by 2 bases, with 1 base of the junction left unmatched. The CDR3 region is CASSLGTAYEQYF. The CDR3 bases are TGTGCCAGCAGTTTGGGGACAGCCTACGAGCAGTACTTC.

Written as DNA, the CDR3 is TGTGCCAGCAGTTTGGGAGGGGACGAGCAGTACTTC. It yields the protein CASSLGGDEQYF. The chain joins TRBV12-3 or TRBV12-4 to TRBJ2-7; 7 nucleotides match TRBD2. The CDR3 is made up of 12 amino acids. Trimming at V came to 3 bases and at J to 5 bases, leaving 1 base not matched to a gene.

The chain joins TRBV18 to TRBJ2-3; D remains unclear. V was trimmed by 3 bases and J by 0 bases, leaving 7 bases between them. CDR3 length: 14 residues. Germline CDR1 KGHSH, CDR2 LQKENI. The CDR3 nucleotides are TGTGCCAGCTCACCGGCAGCCAGCACAGATACGCAGTATTTT. Residues: CASSPAASTDTQYF.